This T cell receptor beta chain emerged from a study of Ad26.COV2.S vaccination and SARS-CoV-2 variants. Study at large: Enrolled in COV1001, the donor was in the Ad26.COV2.S trial arm, which received the vaccine. Administration of Ad26.COV2.S was intramuscular, either once or twice 56 days apart.

Concerning this clone: What it recognizes is unknown.

The length of the CDR3 is 14 residues. Per the germline V gene, CDR1 is ENHRY and CDR2 is SYGVKD. V lost 4 bases, J lost 7 bases, and 5 bases stayed unmatched. TCRdb's table, derived via immunoSEQ multiplex PCR, lists solely in-frame clones and lacks some. The table records roughly 350,000 clones, around nine tenths of them present only once. Noted treatment: 15 to 20 received Ad26.COV2.S at low or high dose, single or two shots; about 5 received placebo; per-sample allocation not given. Collection of the samples took place on day 63 after the first injection of vaccine or placebo. Study results and caveats: After vaccination, reports described spike-specific CD8+ and CD4+ T cell responses as showing substantial breadth. Total T cell responses may have been underestimated by the TCR breadth and depth analyses.

The material sequenced was peripheral blood, taken in a trial of Ad26.COV2.S vaccine versus placebo. The chain joins TRBV10-3 to TRBJ2-1; 9 nucleotides align to TRBD2. The TCR sequence derives from a person aged 18-65 years who received the Ad26.COV2.S COVID-19 vaccine or a placebo. The chain's CDR3 is CAISVSGRENEQFF. The CDR3 DNA sequence: TGTGCCATCAGTGTTAGCGGGAGAGAGAATGAGCAGTTCTTC.